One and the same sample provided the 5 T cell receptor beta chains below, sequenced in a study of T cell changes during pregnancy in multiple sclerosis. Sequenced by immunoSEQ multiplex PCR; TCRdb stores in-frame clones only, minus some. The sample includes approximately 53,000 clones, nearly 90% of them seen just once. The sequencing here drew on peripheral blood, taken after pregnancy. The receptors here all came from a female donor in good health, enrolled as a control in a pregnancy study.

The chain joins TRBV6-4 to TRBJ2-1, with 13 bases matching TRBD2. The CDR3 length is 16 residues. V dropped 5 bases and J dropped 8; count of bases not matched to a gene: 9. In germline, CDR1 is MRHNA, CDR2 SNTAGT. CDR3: CASSNRLAGGLDEQFF. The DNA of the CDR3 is TGTGCCAGCAGTAACCGACTAGCGGGAGGCTTGGATGAGCAGTTCTTC.

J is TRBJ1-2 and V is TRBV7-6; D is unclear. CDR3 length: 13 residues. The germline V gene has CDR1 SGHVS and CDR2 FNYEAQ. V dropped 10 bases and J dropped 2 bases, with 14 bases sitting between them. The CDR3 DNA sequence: TGTGCCACCTCGAGAGGGCCGAACTATGGCTACACCTTC. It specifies CATSRGPNYGYTF.

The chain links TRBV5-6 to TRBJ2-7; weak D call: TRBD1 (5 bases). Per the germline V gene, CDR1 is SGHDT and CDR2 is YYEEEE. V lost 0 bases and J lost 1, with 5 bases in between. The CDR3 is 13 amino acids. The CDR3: CASSLDRSYEQYF. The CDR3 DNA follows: TGTGCCAGCAGCTTGGACAGGTCCTACGAGCAGTACTTC. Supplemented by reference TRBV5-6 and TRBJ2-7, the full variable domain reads DAGVTQSPTHLIKTRGQQVTLRCSPKSGHDTVSWYQQALGQGPQFIFQYYEEEERQRGNFPDRFSGHQFPNYSSELNVNALLLGDSALYLCASSLDRSYEQYFGPGTRLTVT.

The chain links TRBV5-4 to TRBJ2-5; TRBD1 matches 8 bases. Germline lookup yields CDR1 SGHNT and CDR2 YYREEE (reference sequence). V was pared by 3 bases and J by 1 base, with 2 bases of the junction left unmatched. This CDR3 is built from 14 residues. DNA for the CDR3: TGTGCCAGCAGCTGGACAGGGCTCCAAGAGACCCAGTACTTC. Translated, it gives CASSWTGLQETQYF.

CDR3 DNA sequence: TGCGCCAGCTGCAGGGAGGCGGGAGAGTCCTACGAGCAGTACTTC. It specifies CASCREAGESYEQYF. This chain joins TRBV4-1 and TRBJ2-7; 7 bases are shared with TRBD2. The V segment lost 8 bases and the J segment 1 base; nucleotides outside the gene matches: 11. The length of the CDR3 is 15 residues. Germline assignment: CDR1 MGHRA and CDR2 YSYEKL.